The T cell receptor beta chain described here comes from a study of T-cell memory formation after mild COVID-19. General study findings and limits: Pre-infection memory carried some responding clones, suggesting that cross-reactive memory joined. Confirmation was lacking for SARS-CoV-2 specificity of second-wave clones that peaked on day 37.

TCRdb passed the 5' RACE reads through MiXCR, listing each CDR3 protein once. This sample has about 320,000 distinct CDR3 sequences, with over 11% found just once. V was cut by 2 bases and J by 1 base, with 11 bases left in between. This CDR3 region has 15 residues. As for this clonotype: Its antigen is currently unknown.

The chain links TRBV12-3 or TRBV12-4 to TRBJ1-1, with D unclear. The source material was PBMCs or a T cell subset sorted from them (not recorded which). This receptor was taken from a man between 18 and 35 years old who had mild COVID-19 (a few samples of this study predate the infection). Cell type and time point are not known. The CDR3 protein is CASSLRADENTEAFF. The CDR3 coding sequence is TGTGCCAGCAGTTTACGGGCAGATGAGAACACTGAAGCTTTCTTT.